This T cell receptor beta chain was identified during a study of tumor and adjacent non-tumor tissue in lung cancer. Study details: Stage I to III disease affected roughly 10 men and 5 women aged about 31 to 80. On average, productive TCRbeta reads reached some 4.4 million per sample. Findings and caveats of the study: Significantly higher TCR diversity was found in tumor than normal lung. In normal lung, the top 100 clones were significantly more dominant than in tumor.

The CDR3 extends over 14 amino acids. CDR1 is SGHAT and CDR2 is FQDESV in the germline V gene (reference sequence). This clonotype was seen more than once but under ten times. No antigen is known for it. The junction departs from the called germline gene at one end, perhaps through a read error. No cell sorting was done before RNA was extracted from the tissue. The normal lung tissue was taken more than 3 cm from the tumor edge. A modified ARM-PCR protocol with three rounds of nested PCR amplified TCRbeta. TCRdb fed the multiplex PCR reads into MiXCR, producing one record per CDR3 protein. The repertoire holds more than 45,000 distinct CDR3 sequences, with 74% as singletons.

J is TRBJ2-5 and V is TRBV11-1; D might be TRBD1 (7 bases). This clonotype was obtained from a woman aged 55 to 70 with non-small cell lung cancer. The specimen sequenced was distant non-tumor lung tissue. The chain's CDR3 is CVSSHRTGGETQYF. CDR3 DNA sequence: TGTGTCAGCAGCCATCGGACAGGAGGGGAAACCCAGTACTTC.